The 7 T cell receptor beta chains below all came from one sample that was sequenced in a study of shared clonotypes between healthy human individuals. Terminally differentiated effector memory CD45RA+ cells were excluded from the naive CD8 cells, which were CD45RO-negative and positively selected for CCR7. Sequencing was performed with immunoSEQ multiplex PCR; in TCRdb, only in-frame clones are kept and a portion is missing. The table shows some 2 million clones, with about 95% occurring only once. Sequencing used naive CD8+ T cells sorted from blood. The receptors were gathered from a man aged 18 to 29 in good health.

J is TRBJ2-3 and V is TRBV5-1; D unresolved. Per germline, CDR1 SGHRS and CDR2 YFSETQ. Trimming cost V 4 bases and J 4 bases, with 19 bases left between them. The CDR3 consists of 16 residues. CDR3 sequence reads: CASSPNQEIRADTQYF. The CDR3 DNA is TGCGCCAGCAGCCCTAACCAGGAGATTCGGGCAGATACGCAGTATTTT. The whole variable domain, filled in from reference TRBV5-1 and TRBJ2-3, reads KAGVTQTPRYLIKTRGQQVTLSCSPISGHRSVSWYQQTPGQGLQFLFEYFSETQRNKGNFPGRFSGRQFSNSRSEMNVSTLELGDSALYLCASSPNQEIRADTQYFGPGTRLTVL.

This clone was seen just once. The rearrangement links TRBV6-1 to TRBJ2-2; a possible D gene is TRBD2 (6 bases). V was pared by 8 bases and J by 2 bases, with 15 bases between. The CDR3 has 15 residues. Germline V gives CDR1 MNHNS, CDR2 SASEGT. CDR3 sequence (DNA): TGTGCCAGCGGGTCGGGGGACTCAAACACCGGGGAGCTGTTTTTT. Its translation is CASGSGDSNTGELFF.

The chain recombines TRBV7-9 with TRBJ2-2, with D unresolved. Germline V gene data show CDR1 as SEHNR and CDR2 as FQNEAQ (reference sequence). The CDR3 is made up of 14 amino acids. V lost 10 bases to trimming and J lost 4 bases, with 16 bases between them. The CDR3 DNA reads TGTGCCATCGTGAGGTTCGGGTCCACCGGGGAGCTGTTTTTT. It is translated as CAIVRFGSTGELFF.

This clone was seen a single time. The DNA of the CDR3 is TGTGCCATCAGTGGTCTGCTTAATGAAAAACTGTTTTTT. Amino acid sequence: CAISGLLNEKLFF. This chain joins TRBV10-3 and TRBJ1-4; D gene ambiguous. V lost 4 bases and J lost 4, with 7 bases in between. There are 13 residues in the CDR3. Germline CDR1 is ENHRY and CDR2 is SYGVKD.

The chain joins TRBV27 to TRBJ1-1; D gene unclear. Trimming stripped 3 bases from V and 2 bases from J, with 13 bases between. In germline, CDR1 is MNHEY, CDR2 SMNVEV (reference sequence). The CDR3 sequence is 15 residues long. CDR3 loop: CASSFSLTGNTEAFF. The CDR3 DNA sequence: TGTGCCAGCAGTTTTTCCCTTACTGGAAACACTGAAGCTTTCTTT.

CDR3 sequence (DNA): TGTGCCAGTAGTCGAACAGGGGGGTCCTATGGCTACACCTTC. As protein: CASSRTGGSYGYTF. This rearrangement joins TRBV19 to TRBJ1-2; TRBD1 aligns across 8 bases. The germline V gene has CDR1 LNHDA and CDR2 SQIVND (reference sequence). Unmatched junction bases numbered 6, after V lost 5 bases and J lost 4 bases. This CDR3 contains 14 residues.

This chain links TRBV30 with TRBJ2-1, with 8 bases fitting TRBD2. The germline CDR1 and CDR2 sequences are GTSNPN and SVGIG (reference sequence). The J segment lost 9 bases and the V segment lost 1 base, leaving 2 bases of the junction unmatched. CDR3 size: 12 residues. This CDR3 reads CAWSAGGLEQFF. In DNA, the CDR3 is TGTGCCTGGAGTGCGGGAGGGCTTGAGCAGTTCTTC.